This paragraph reports one TCR beta chain. Its matching antigen is unknown. The use of genomic DNA as template underpinned the TCR beta VDJ and CDR3 profiling. Each CDR3 protein gets one entry after TCRdb re-called the reads with MiXCR. The repertoire has hundreds of thousands of distinct CDR3 sequences, around 68% of them found once; the top ten carry around 4%. This sample is part of a study of CD8+CD57+ T cells in acquired aplastic anemia. For the study at large: Sorted CD4+ and CD8+ cell DNA averaged roughly 3.2 ug. Healthy CD8+ samples averaged around 10 million reads. Study-level findings and limits: Controls did not differ significantly from patients in CD8+ Simpson's diversity.

From germline, CDR1 is SEHNR and CDR2 FQNEAQ (reference sequence). The CDR3 has 14 amino acids. Trimming took 3 bases from V and 2 from J, leaving 8 bases between them. The chain joins TRBV7-9 to TRBJ2-1, with TRBD2 as a possible D gene (5 bases). Source material: sorted CD4+, CD8+, or CD8+CD57+ T cells (not recorded which) from PBMCs. The clonotype originates from a human donor in good health, serving as a control. The CDR3 coding sequence is TGTGCCAGCAGCTTGAGCGGTCCCTACAATGAGCAGTTCTTC. This translates into CASSLSGPYNEQFF.